These T cell receptor beta chains were read from a single sample in a study of blood T cell repertoires in COVID-19. Profiled with immunoSEQ multiplex PCR; TCRdb holds only in-frame clones, not every one. This table holds approximately 220,000 clones, roughly 80% found once. Input material: PBMCs or T cells enriched from blood (not recorded which). All receptors derive from a woman aged 50 to 60 who had been exposed to COVID-19. CDR3s include the opening cysteine and the closing phenylalanine or tryptophan. The D gene is left open where the match is weak. Clone size is given for some rows only: seen once, a few or many times, or a class if the clone is expanded.

clone_size: .
j_call: TRBJ2-5
v_call: TRBV7-9
d_call: .
cdr3_aa: CASSLVGEETQYF
cdr3_nt: TGTGCCAGCAGCTTAGTCGGAGAAGAGACCCAGTACTTC

clone_size: .
j_call: TRBJ1-5
v_call: TRBV7-2
d_call: .
cdr3_aa: CASTFRVGSNQPQHF
cdr3_nt: TGTGCCAGCACCTTCAGGGTAGGGTCTAATCAGCCCCAGCATTTT

clone_size: .
j_call: TRBJ2-2
v_call: TRBV5-1
d_call: TRBD2
cdr3_aa: CASSRLAGGPGELFF
cdr3_nt: TGCGCCAGCTCTCGACTAGCGGGGGGGCCCGGGGAGCTGTTTTTT

clone_size: .
j_call: TRBJ1-6
v_call: TRBV7-3
d_call: .
cdr3_aa: CASSRGANGPLHF
cdr3_nt: TGTGCCAGCAGCAGGGGCGCTAATGGACCCCTCCACTTT

clone_size: few
j_call: TRBJ1-1
v_call: TRBV3-1/TRBV3-2
d_call: TRBD1
cdr3_aa: CASSQATGANTEAFF
cdr3_nt: TGTGCCAGCAGCCAAGCCACAGGGGCGAACACTGAAGCTTTCTTT

clone_size: .
j_call: TRBJ2-3
v_call: TRBV5-1
d_call: TRBD2
cdr3_aa: CASSLDLRGTSGGSDTQYF
cdr3_nt: TGCGCCAGCAGCCTCGACCTGAGAGGGACTAGCGGGGGTTCAGATACGCAGTATTTT

clone_size: .
j_call: TRBJ2-2
v_call: TRBV6-1
d_call: TRBD2
cdr3_aa: CASSQRGGNGELFF
cdr3_nt: TGTGCCAGCTCCCAGCGGGGGGGCAACGGGGAGCTGTTTTTT

clone_size: .
j_call: TRBJ1-3
v_call: TRBV6-1
d_call: .
cdr3_aa: CASSAADYSGNTIYF
cdr3_nt: TGTGCCAGCAGTGCAGCAGACTACTCTGGAAACACCATATATTTT

clone_size: .
j_call: TRBJ1-2
v_call: TRBV7-2
d_call: .
cdr3_aa: CASSLTGPANYGYTF
cdr3_nt: TGTGCCAGCAGCTTGACAGGCCCGGCTAACTATGGCTACACCTTC

clone_size: few
j_call: TRBJ1-2
v_call: TRBV19
d_call: TRBD1
cdr3_aa: CASSGTGGNYGYTF
cdr3_nt: TGTGCCAGTAGTGGGACAGGGGGAAACTATGGCTACACCTTC

clone_size: few
j_call: TRBJ2-3
v_call: TRBV11-2
d_call: .
cdr3_aa: CASSSSRRMGTDTQYF
cdr3_nt: TGTGCCAGCAGCTCCTCGAGGAGGATGGGCACAGATACGCAGTATTTT

clone_size: once
j_call: TRBJ1-4
v_call: TRBV5-1
d_call: .
cdr3_aa: CASSLASLPREKLFF
cdr3_nt: TGCGCCAGCAGCTTGGCTAGCCTCCCCCGCGAAAAACTGTTTTTT

clone_size: .
j_call: TRBJ1-4
v_call: TRBV5-5
d_call: .
cdr3_aa: CASSLGGGAGDKLFF
cdr3_nt: TGTGCCAGCAGCTTGGGAGGAGGGGCTGGGGACAAACTGTTTTTT

clone_size: few
j_call: TRBJ1-5
v_call: TRBV28
d_call: TRBD1
cdr3_aa: CASIVQGAAERQPQHF
cdr3_nt: TGTGCCAGCATCGTACAGGGGGCGGCGGAACGGCAGCCCCAGCATTTT

clone_size: few
j_call: TRBJ2-7
v_call: TRBV2
d_call: TRBD1
cdr3_aa: CASSRDRGPNEQYF
cdr3_nt: TGTGCCAGCAGCCGGGACAGGGGGCCTAACGAGCAGTACTTC

clone_size: .
j_call: TRBJ2-7
v_call: TRBV6-5
d_call: .
cdr3_aa: CASSDSGLQGEQYF
cdr3_nt: TGTGCCAGCAGTGACTCTGGTCTTCAGGGCGAGCAGTACTTC

clone_size: once
j_call: TRBJ1-2
v_call: TRBV3-1/TRBV3-2
d_call: .
cdr3_aa: CASSDRGLRSYGYTF
cdr3_nt: TGTGCCAGCAGCGACCGGGGGTTACGCTCATATGGCTACACCTTC

clone_size: .
j_call: TRBJ2-5
v_call: TRBV5-4
d_call: TRBD2
cdr3_aa: CASSSSGGQETQYF
cdr3_nt: TGTGCCAGCAGCTCGTCCGGGGGGCAAGAGACCCAGTACTTC

clone_size: .
j_call: TRBJ2-2
v_call: TRBV9
d_call: .
cdr3_aa: CASSVRGTATNTGELFF
cdr3_nt: TGTGCCAGCAGCGTAAGGGGGACGGCTACGAACACCGGGGAGCTGTTTTTT

clone_size: .
j_call: TRBJ1-1
v_call: TRBV10-2
d_call: TRBD1
cdr3_aa: CASSPVGQGGTEAFF
cdr3_nt: TGCGCCAGCAGCCCAGTTGGACAGGGTGGAACTGAAGCTTTCTTT

clone_size: once
j_call: TRBJ1-4
v_call: TRBV5-5
d_call: .
cdr3_aa: CASSPLRANEKLFF
cdr3_nt: TGTGCCAGCAGCCCACTGAGGGCTAATGAAAAACTGTTTTTT

clone_size: .
j_call: TRBJ1-4
v_call: TRBV13
d_call: .
cdr3_aa: CASSTSGPNEKLFF
cdr3_nt: TGTGCCAGCAGCACCTCAGGGCCTAATGAAAAACTGTTTTTT

clone_size: .
j_call: TRBJ2-1
v_call: TRBV19
d_call: TRBD2
cdr3_aa: CASSTRTSAGSDEQFF
cdr3_nt: TGTGCCAGTAGTACGAGGACTAGCGCAGGTTCCGATGAGCAGTTCTTC

clone_size: .
j_call: TRBJ2-2
v_call: TRBV11-2
d_call: TRBD1
cdr3_aa: CASSLAVGQGWSGELFF
cdr3_nt: TGTGCCAGCAGCTTAGCGGTCGGACAGGGTTGGTCCGGGGAGCTGTTTTTT

clone_size: .
j_call: TRBJ2-5
v_call: TRBV3-1/TRBV3-2
d_call: TRBD2
cdr3_aa: CASIPRSGGETQYF
cdr3_nt: TGTGCCAGCATTCCCCGGTCGGGAGGAGAGACCCAGTACTTC

clone_size: once
j_call: TRBJ1-1
v_call: TRBV6-4
d_call: .
cdr3_aa: CASSVDTNTEAFF
cdr3_nt: TGTGCCAGCAGTGTAGATACTAACACTGAAGCTTTCTTT

clone_size: .
j_call: TRBJ2-3
v_call: TRBV7-2
d_call: .
cdr3_aa: CASSLVGGVTDTQYF
cdr3_nt: TGTGCCAGCAGCTTAGTTGGCGGGGTTACAGATACGCAGTATTTT

clone_size: .
j_call: TRBJ1-1
v_call: TRBV6-2/TRBV6-3
d_call: .
cdr3_aa: CASSYSQQAEAFF
cdr3_nt: TGTGCCAGCAGTTACTCTCAACAGGCAGAAGCTTTCTTT

clone_size: .
j_call: TRBJ2-3
v_call: TRBV2
d_call: TRBD2
cdr3_aa: CATKTSGVSTDTQYF
cdr3_nt: TGTGCCACCAAGACTAGCGGGGTATCCACAGATACGCAGTATTTT

clone_size: .
j_call: TRBJ1-2
v_call: TRBV10-3
d_call: TRBD1
cdr3_aa: CAISRQGMDGYTF
cdr3_nt: TGTGCCATCAGTAGACAGGGCATGGATGGCTACACCTTC

clone_size: .
j_call: TRBJ1-6
v_call: TRBV28
d_call: TRBD1
cdr3_aa: CASSSDRANSPLHF
cdr3_nt: TGTGCCAGCAGTTCGGACAGGGCTAATTCACCCCTCCACTTT

clone_size: .
j_call: TRBJ1-1
v_call: TRBV19
d_call: .
cdr3_aa: CASSSHSGNTEAFF
cdr3_nt: TGTGCCAGTAGTAGCCACAGCGGGAACACTGAAGCTTTCTTT

clone_size: .
j_call: TRBJ2-2
v_call: TRBV5-1
d_call: .
cdr3_aa: CASSFRFEIGELFF
cdr3_nt: TGCGCCAGCAGCTTCAGGTTTGAGATCGGGGAGCTGTTTTTT

clone_size: .
j_call: TRBJ1-1
v_call: TRBV5-5
d_call: .
cdr3_aa: CASKRSSIVLGTSMNTEAFF
cdr3_nt: TGTGCCAGCAAGCGGAGTTCTATAGTACTGGGGACTTCGATGAACACTGAAGCTTTCTTT

clone_size: few
j_call: TRBJ1-2
v_call: TRBV11-1
d_call: TRBD1
cdr3_aa: CASSYTGGPYGYTF
cdr3_nt: TGTGCCAGCAGCTACACAGGGGGCCCCTATGGCTACACCTTC

clone_size: once
j_call: TRBJ1-6
v_call: TRBV2
d_call: .
cdr3_aa: CASRGEGGSPLHF
cdr3_nt: TGTGCCAGCAGGGGTGAGGGTGGGTCACCCCTCCACTTT

clone_size: few
j_call: TRBJ2-5
v_call: TRBV6-2/TRBV6-3
d_call: TRBD2
cdr3_aa: CASSPGLAGVGTQYF
cdr3_nt: TGTGCCAGCAGTCCGGGACTAGCGGGGGTTGGGACCCAGTACTTC

clone_size: .
j_call: TRBJ1-2
v_call: TRBV6-2/TRBV6-3
d_call: .
cdr3_aa: CASSLDGGYGYTF
cdr3_nt: TGTGCCAGCAGTCTGGACGGGGGGTATGGCTACACCTTC

clone_size: .
j_call: TRBJ1-1
v_call: TRBV5-1
d_call: TRBD1
cdr3_aa: CASSFRDRGSEAFF
cdr3_nt: TGCGCCAGCAGCTTCCGGGACAGGGGTAGTGAAGCTTTCTTT

clone_size: .
j_call: TRBJ1-1
v_call: TRBV5-1
d_call: .
cdr3_aa: CASSSGHQAFF
cdr3_nt: TGCGCCAGCAGTTCAGGACACCAAGCTTTCTTT

clone_size: .
j_call: TRBJ2-1
v_call: TRBV3-1/TRBV3-2
d_call: TRBD2
cdr3_aa: CASSQEILGELAGHRYEQFF
cdr3_nt: TGTGCCAGCAGCCAAGAGATTCTGGGGGAACTAGCGGGTCATCGCTATGAGCAGTTCTTC

clone_size: once
j_call: TRBJ1-1
v_call: TRBV18
d_call: .
cdr3_aa: CASSPPRLGNTEAFF
cdr3_nt: TGTGCCAGCTCACCACCCCGCCTCGGGAACACTGAAGCTTTCTTT

clone_size: .
j_call: TRBJ1-1
v_call: TRBV29-1
d_call: .
cdr3_aa: CSGIQGDTEAFF
cdr3_nt: TGCAGCGGAATACAGGGAGACACTGAAGCTTTCTTT

clone_size: .
j_call: TRBJ2-2
v_call: TRBV12-5
d_call: .
cdr3_aa: CASGLVKGASNTGELFF
cdr3_nt: TGTGCTAGTGGTTTGGTAAAGGGAGCGTCGAACACCGGGGAGCTGTTTTTT

clone_size: .
j_call: TRBJ1-1
v_call: TRBV11-1
d_call: .
cdr3_aa: CASSYGGRGTEAFF
cdr3_nt: TGTGCCAGCAGCTATGGGGGGAGAGGCACTGAAGCTTTCTTT

clone_size: few
j_call: TRBJ1-5
v_call: TRBV5-1
d_call: .
cdr3_aa: CASSHGTPDQPQHF
cdr3_nt: TGCGCCAGCAGCCATGGGACACCTGATCAGCCCCAGCATTTT

clone_size: .
j_call: TRBJ1-2
v_call: TRBV7-6
d_call: .
cdr3_aa: CASSFGQNYGYTF
cdr3_nt: TGTGCCAGCAGCTTTGGACAGAACTATGGCTACACCTTC

clone_size: .
j_call: TRBJ1-6
v_call: TRBV19
d_call: .
cdr3_aa: CASSISGLTSSYNSPLHF
cdr3_nt: TGTGCCAGTAGTATATCCGGATTGACAAGCTCCTATAATTCACCCCTCCACTTT

clone_size: few
j_call: TRBJ2-1
v_call: TRBV5-6
d_call: .
cdr3_aa: CASSPGRGNEQFF
cdr3_nt: TGTGCCAGCAGCCCCGGCAGGGGCAATGAGCAGTTCTTC

clone_size: .
j_call: TRBJ1-5
v_call: TRBV4-1
d_call: TRBD1
cdr3_aa: CASSRGDRANQPQHF
cdr3_nt: TGCGCCAGCAGCCGCGGGGACAGGGCGAATCAGCCCCAGCATTTT

clone_size: .
j_call: TRBJ1-1
v_call: TRBV24-1
d_call: .
cdr3_aa: CATSGAGARDTEAFF
cdr3_nt: TGTGCCACCAGTGGGGCGGGGGCCAGGGACACTGAAGCTTTCTTT

clone_size: .
j_call: TRBJ2-3
v_call: TRBV6-5
d_call: TRBD1
cdr3_aa: CASRPPGQPQYF
cdr3_nt: TGTGCCAGCAGGCCTCCGGGACAGCCGCAGTATTTT

clone_size: .
j_call: TRBJ1-1
v_call: TRBV28
d_call: TRBD1
cdr3_aa: CASSLGDRPKAFF
cdr3_nt: TGTGCCAGCAGTCTTGGGGACAGACCTAAAGCTTTCTTT

clone_size: .
j_call: TRBJ2-5
v_call: TRBV18
d_call: TRBD1
cdr3_aa: CASSPTQGARETQYF
cdr3_nt: TGTGCCAGCTCACCAACACAGGGGGCGCGGGAGACCCAGTACTTC